The 21 T cell receptor beta chains given below trace back to one sample, sequenced in a study of identical twins. TCRdb processed the 5' RACE reads anew with MiXCR; each CDR3 protein has one entry. The top ten clones hold around 0.9% of a sample with 520,000 or so distinct CDR3 sequences, roughly a fifth of them seen once. These same data were also listed under a study on T cells expressing NK-cell markers.

The sample was CD4+ T cells sorted from blood. Receptors were obtained from a young woman in good health.

In DNA form, the CDR3 reads TGTGCCAGCAGCACCAAGCCCCGGGACAGGGGGCTAGGGACTGAAGCTTTCTTT. It yields the protein CASSTKPRDRGLGTEAFF. The rearrangement joins TRBV21-1 to TRBJ1-1; the table calls TRBD1, which could not be checked here. TRBV21-1 counts as a pseudogene. The CDR3 contains 18 residues.

This clonotype was counted many times. V usage is TRBV12-3 or TRBV12-4 and J usage is TRBJ2-7; D is uncertain. V shed 3 bases and J shed 0 bases, with 6 bases lying between them. The CDR3 sequence is 13 residues long. The CDR3 region has the DNA TGTGCCAGCAGTTTCGCGAGCTCCTACGAGCAGTACTTC. Translation: CASSFASSYEQYF.

This clonotype came up a few times. The rearrangement joins TRBV7-9 to TRBJ2-1, with 7 bases that match TRBD2. The V and J ends lost 2 bases and 7 bases, in that order; junction bases with no gene match: 8. Germline V lookup: CDR1 SEHNR, CDR2 FQNEAQ (reference sequence). The CDR3 totals 15 residues. CDR3 sequence (DNA): TGTGCCAGCAGCTTAATTGGCGGGAGTTTAAATGAGCAGTTCTTC. It codes for CASSLIGGSLNEQFF.

This clonotype was counted a few times. The chain carries TRBV10-3 and TRBJ2-5; TRBD2 aligns across 13 bases. The V and J ends lost 10 bases and 5 bases, in that order; junction bases with no gene match: 7. This CDR3 region has 14 residues. Looked up from germline, CDR1 is ENHRY and CDR2 is SYGVKD. The CDR3 here is CATRTSGSSETQYF. The DNA of the CDR3 is TGTGCCACACGGACTAGCGGGAGTTCGGAGACCCAGTACTTC.

The chain's CDR3 is CASSPSPETQYF. The DNA of the CDR3 is TGTGCCAGCTCACCGTCCCCGGAGACCCAGTACTTC. This chain uses TRBV18 with TRBJ2-5; unclear D gene. Trimming took 3 bases from V and 5 from J, leaving 7 bases between them. Germline V CDR1 and CDR2: KGHSH, LQKENI. There are 12 residues in the CDR3.

The chain employs TRBV6-5 and TRBJ1-3; D unresolved. Germline CDR1 reads MNHEY; CDR2 reads SVGAGI. The CDR3 covers 12 residues. Deletions cut 8 bases from V and 0 bases from J, with 5 bases between. CDR3 nucleotide sequence: TGTGCCAGCGAGTCCTCTGGAAACACCATATATTTT. It codes for CASESSGNTIYF.

The chain uses TRBV18 and TRBJ1-6; D gene uncertain. Deletions cut 3 bases from V and 6 bases from J, with 9 bases between. Germline V gene lookup returns CDR1 KGHSH and CDR2 LQKENI. The CDR3 spans 14 residues. The CDR3 here is CASSPNGFNSPLHF. CDR3 DNA: TGTGCCAGCTCACCTAACGGGTTTAATTCACCCCTCCACTTT. Full variable domain (outside the CDR3, taken from reference TRBV18 and TRBJ1-6): NAGVMQNPRHLVRRRGQEARLRCSPMKGHSHVYWYRQLPEEGLKFMVYLQKENIIDESGMPKERFSAEFPKEGPSILRIQQVVRGDSAAYFCASSPNGFNSPLHFGNGTRLTVT.

This clonotype was seen a few times. The chain recombines TRBV12-3 or TRBV12-4 with TRBJ1-1; perhaps TRBD1 as D (5 bases). The CDR3 is made up of 14 amino acids. The V end lost 4 bases, the J end lost 1 base, and 10 bases lay between the germline ends. CDR3 sequence: CASSSTGKNTEAFF. As DNA, the CDR3 is TGTGCCAGCAGTTCAACAGGCAAGAACACTGAAGCTTTCTTT.

The table lists this clonotype with a few counts. The CDR3 sequence: CASRDRENYGYTF. For the CDR3, the DNA is TGCGCCAGCAGGGACAGGGAAAACTATGGCTACACCTTC. The rearrangement joins TRBV10-2 to TRBJ1-2; TRBD1 aligns across 8 bases. After removal of 6 bases from V and 2 bases from J, the junction contained 2 bases not matched to a gene. Germline CDR1 reads WSHSY; CDR2 reads SAAADI. This CDR3 has 13 residues.

This sequence joins TRBV20-1 and TRBJ2-1, with 9 bases fitting TRBD2. Looked up from germline, CDR1 is DFQATT and CDR2 is SNEGSKA (reference sequence). CDR3 length equals 15 residues. The V gene end was trimmed by 6 bases and the J gene end by 7 bases; junction bases not matched to a gene: 13. Written as DNA, the CDR3 is TGCAGTGCCGATCCACCACGCGGGAGGGATAATGAGCAGTTCTTC. This codes for CSADPPRGRDNEQFF.

In DNA form, the CDR3 reads TGCAGTGCTATAGGGGGAAGCTATGGCTACACCTTC. Protein product: CSAIGGSYGYTF. This sequence joins TRBV20-1 and TRBJ1-2, with D tentatively TRBD1 (6 bases). V was pared by 4 bases and J by 4 bases, with 10 bases between. This CDR3 is built from 12 residues. Looked up from germline, CDR1 is DFQATT and CDR2 is SNEGSKA (reference sequence).

CDR3 sequence: CASSPDGIFNQPQHF. The CDR3 DNA is TGTGCCAGCAGTCCGGACGGGATCTTCAATCAGCCCCAGCATTTT. The chain combines TRBV6-1 with TRBJ1-5; D remains ambiguous. V dropped 5 bases and J dropped 3 bases, with 14 bases sitting between them. Looked up from germline, CDR1 is MNHNS and CDR2 is SASEGT. The CDR3 covers 15 residues.

This clonotype appeared a few times. The chain carries TRBV29-1 and TRBJ2-5; D call uncertain. Germline values: CDR1 SQVTM, CDR2 ANQGSEA. The CDR3 spans 14 residues. Trimming took 0 bases from V and 4 from J, leaving 12 bases between them. For the CDR3, the DNA is TGCAGCGTTGAAGATTGGTTAGAAGGAGAGACCCAGTACTTC. It codes for CSVEDWLEGETQYF.

This clonotype was observed a few times. The gene calls are TRBV10-3 and TRBJ1-1; no firm D call. The V end was cut by 4 bases, the J end by 4 bases, with 16 bases between. The CDR3 covers 15 residues. Germline V lookup: CDR1 ENHRY, CDR2 SYGVKD. The CDR3 protein is CAISARSGLGTEAFF. The CDR3 DNA reads TGTGCCATCAGTGCGAGGTCCGGGCTGGGCACTGAAGCTTTCTTT.

Comment on this clonotype: Germline is not matched at one junction end, which may reflect a read error. This chain connects TRBV2 to TRBJ2-1; D not resolved. Germline CDR1 and CDR2: SNHLY and FYNNEI. The length of the CDR3 is 11 residues. The CDR3 here is CASREGQRQFF. CDR3 nucleotide sequence: TGTGCCAGCAGGGAAGGCCAGCGTCAGTTCTTC.

The chain joins TRBV12-3 or TRBV12-4 to TRBJ2-7; 13 bases map to TRBD2. The CDR3 loop spans 18 amino acids. The V gene end was trimmed by 5 bases and the J gene end by 3 bases; junction bases not matched to a gene: 13. CDR3 region: CASSPRLAGGYPDYEQYF. Here the CDR3 DNA reads TGTGCCAGCAGTCCGCGACTAGCGGGGGGCTACCCGGACTACGAGCAGTACTTC.

This clonotype was recorded a few times. V and J are TRBV12-3 or TRBV12-4 and TRBJ2-1; D tentatively fits TRBD1 or TRBD2 (5 bases each). The CDR3 is made up of 13 amino acids. V gave up 4 bases and J gave up 7 bases, with 11 bases separating them. DNA of the CDR3: TGTGCCAGCAGTTGGGACGGGAAAAATGAGCAGTTCTTC. This sequence encodes CASSWDGKNEQFF.

V is TRBV2 and J is TRBJ2-5; 11 bases map to TRBD2. The CDR3 is 16 residues long. The ends lost 6 bases at V and 2 bases at J; junction bases unmatched: 8. Germline V gives CDR1 SNHLY, CDR2 FYNNEI. CDR3 in amino acids: CASSTGSGRGQETQYF. Here the CDR3 DNA reads TGTGCCAGCAGCACGGGTAGCGGGAGGGGGCAAGAGACCCAGTACTTC.

This chain links TRBV12-3 or TRBV12-4 with TRBJ2-7, with D unclear. The CDR3 is 17 residues long. V was pared by 0 bases and J by 2 bases, with 17 bases between. In nucleotides, the CDR3 is TGTGCCAGCAGTTTAGCGCAGGTGGCCTCACTGCCCTACGAGCAGTACTTC. Translation gives CASSLAQVASLPYEQYF.

This clonotype was seen a handful of times. V gene TRBV5-6 combines with J gene TRBJ2-6; perhaps TRBD2 as D (5 bases). The CDR3 is made up of 17 amino acids. Trimming took 3 bases from V and 0 from J, leaving 13 bases between them. Germline V gene sequence: CDR1 SGHDT, CDR2 YYEEEE. The CDR3 nucleotides are TGTGCCAGCAGCTGGGTCCCGGGAAGCTCTGGGGCCAACGTCCTGACTTTC. This translates into CASSWVPGSSGANVLTF.

In its sample, this clonotype was seen a few times. The chain links TRBV5-1 to TRBJ2-4, with D possibly being TRBD1 (6 bases). This CDR3 has 13 amino acids. Germline-derived CDR1 and CDR2 are SGHRS and YFSETQ. Trimming left V 0 bases short and J 9 bases short, with 10 bases between. CDR3 protein: CASSLEGVGIQYF. Here the CDR3 DNA reads TGCGCCAGCAGCTTGGAGGGGGTTGGCATTCAGTACTTC.